This T cell receptor beta chain was sequenced for a study of chemoradiotherapy in HPV16-positive cancers (dated by TCRdb to between 2022 and 2023). Concerning the study at large: Using functional T-cell assays on cells from two HPV16-positive patients, the researchers defined candidate HPV-specific T-cell clones and common TCR motifs. The study asked whether T-cell immunity to the HPV oncoproteins E6 and E7 changes during chemoradiotherapy and whether this immunity affects survival. The candidate HPV-specific TCRs and motifs were subsequently tracked in TCR repertoires obtained from fewer than 95 patients with HPV-related cancers. Broader findings and caveats from the paper: Expansion of candidate HPV-specific clones and E7-related TCR motifs was observed in the tumor microenvironment during treatment, whereas no such expansion was observed for non-HPV-specific T cells. Improved recurrence-free survival in HPV16-positive patients was associated with expansion of HPV-responsive T cells during chemoradiotherapy. Only two HPV16-positive patients were used to derive the functional definition of HPV-specific T cells, and the survival association was reported for HPV16-positive patients.

Repertoires were sampled repeatedly over the course of chemoradiotherapy so that clonal expansion in the tumor microenvironment could be followed. V is clipped by 7 bases and J by 7 bases, and the sequence between their germline boundaries is 13 bases long. The germline V gene sets CDR1 to MNHEY and CDR2 to SVGAGI. The CDR3 measures 12 amino acids from cysteine to phenylalanine. The CDR3 DNA has 36 bases and is translated from base 1. As concerns this clone: This receptor's antigen is unknown. Base qualities are not at hand, and no much larger clone is one base apart.

Receptor amplification or capture employed the immunoSEQ multiplex PCR assay. TCRdb provides this immuneACCESS table in a form limited to in-frame rearrangements. Some clones are lacking; in checked studies, under half of them reflect an unresolved V gene, and why the rest are absent is not known. The sample includes about 15,000 clones, with approximately 91% observed a single time. The ten most abundant clones make up about 2.5% of the sample. Sample: blood, taken from a patient who underwent chemoradiotherapy. The chain employs TRBV6-5 and TRBJ1-2; the D gene lacks a confident call. This receptor was obtained from a human donor with HPV-associated anogenital cancer. This receptor carries the CDR3 CASKKSGGGYTF. The DNA sequence is given as TGTGCCAGCAAAAAATCGGGTGGTGGCTACACCTTC.